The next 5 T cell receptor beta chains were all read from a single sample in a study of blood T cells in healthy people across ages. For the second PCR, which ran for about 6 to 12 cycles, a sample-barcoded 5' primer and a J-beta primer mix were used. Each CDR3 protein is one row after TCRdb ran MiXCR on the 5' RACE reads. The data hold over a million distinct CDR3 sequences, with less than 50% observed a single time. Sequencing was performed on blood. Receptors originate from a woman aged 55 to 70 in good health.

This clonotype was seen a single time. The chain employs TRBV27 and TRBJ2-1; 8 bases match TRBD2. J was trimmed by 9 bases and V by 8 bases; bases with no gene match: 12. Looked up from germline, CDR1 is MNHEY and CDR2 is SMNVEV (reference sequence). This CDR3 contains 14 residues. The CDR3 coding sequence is TGTGCCAGCCGCGTAAGCGGGAGTGCTAGTGAGCAGTTCTTC. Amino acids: CASRVSGSASEQFF.

The CDR3 reads CASSDRGRLRINYGYTF. The CDR3 DNA follows: TGTGCCAGCAGTGACCGAGGACGCCTCCGAATTAACTATGGCTACACCTTC. V is TRBV6-1 and J is TRBJ1-2; D unclear. The CDR3 contains 17 residues. Germline V gene data show CDR1 as MNHNS and CDR2 as SASEGT. V dropped 3 bases and J dropped 1 base, with 18 bases sitting between them.

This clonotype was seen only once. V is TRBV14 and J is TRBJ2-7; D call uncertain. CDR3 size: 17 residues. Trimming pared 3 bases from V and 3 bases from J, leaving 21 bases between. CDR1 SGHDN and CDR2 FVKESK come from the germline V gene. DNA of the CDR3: TGTGCCAGCAGCCACTCCTTCCGGGCAAGAAGGAACTACGAGCAGTACTTC. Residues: CASSHSFRARRNYEQYF.

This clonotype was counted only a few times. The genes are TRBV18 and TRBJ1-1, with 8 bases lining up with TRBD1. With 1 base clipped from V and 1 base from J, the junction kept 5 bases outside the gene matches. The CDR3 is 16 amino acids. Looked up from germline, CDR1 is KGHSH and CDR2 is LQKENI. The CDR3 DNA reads TGTGCCAGCTCACCACAACGGGGACAGGCGAACACTGAAGCTTTCTTT. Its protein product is CASSPQRGQANTEAFF.

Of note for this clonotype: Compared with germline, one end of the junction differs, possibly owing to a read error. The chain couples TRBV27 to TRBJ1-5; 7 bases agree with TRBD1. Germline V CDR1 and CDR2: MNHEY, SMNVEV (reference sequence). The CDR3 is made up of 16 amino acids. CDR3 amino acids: CAGSTTGDLLNQPQHF. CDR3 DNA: TGTGCCGGCAGTACAACAGGGGACTTACTTAATCAGCCCCAGCATTTT.